The 14 T cell receptor beta chains given below trace back to one sample, sequenced in a study of shared clonotypes between healthy human individuals. Measured with immunoSEQ multiplex PCR; TCRdb has only the in-frame clones, and not every one. Of about 180,000 clones in the sample, roughly 91% were seen once. The source material was naive CD4+ T cells sorted from blood. The subset: CD45RA+ positively selected. Every receptor here comes from a woman in her thirties in good health.

The V and J genes are TRBV5-8 and TRBJ2-7; 7 positions agree with TRBD1. The CDR3 runs 12 residues. Germline lookup yields CDR1 SGHTS and CDR2 YDEGEE. The ends lost 5 bases at V and 6 bases at J; junction bases unmatched: 5. In nucleotides, the CDR3 is TGTGCCAGCAGTATAGACAGGGTCGAGCAGTACTTC. Protein: CASSIDRVEQYF.

This chain links TRBV6-5 with TRBJ2-7; the D gene is possibly TRBD2 (5 bases). The CDR3 totals 13 residues. Germline V lookup: CDR1 MNHEY, CDR2 SVGAGI. Trimming shortened V by 6 bases and J by 6 bases, and 15 bases separated the two germline ends. In DNA form, the CDR3 reads TGTGCCAGCAGCCTAGACGGACTCGGCGAGCAGTACTTC. Translating gives CASSLDGLGEQYF.

The rearrangement uses TRBV28 and TRBJ1-5; no clear D. The CDR3 spans 11 residues. The V end lost 4 bases, the J end lost 11 bases, and 9 bases lay between the germline ends. Germline V gene lookup returns CDR1 MDHEN and CDR2 SYDVKM. The CDR3 sequence is CASSSPRAQHF. In DNA, the CDR3 is TGTGCCAGCAGTTCACCGAGGGCCCAGCATTTT.

The V call is TRBV6-4, the J call TRBJ2-7, with TRBD1 matching 8 bases. Germline V gene lookup returns CDR1 MRHNA and CDR2 SNTAGT. This CDR3 region has 15 residues. Germline trimming cut 2 bases from V and 6 bases from J; bases unmatched to any gene: 9. Here the CDR3 DNA reads TGTGCCAGCAGTGACCGCGCCGGGACAGGCCTCGAGCAGTACTTC. Protein product: CASSDRAGTGLEQYF.

This rearrangement joins TRBV2 to TRBJ1-2; D might be TRBD1 (5 bases). Germline V CDR1 and CDR2: SNHLY, FYNNEI. V was trimmed by 6 bases and J by 0 bases, leaving 11 bases between them. This CDR3 is built from 14 residues. The CDR3 DNA sequence: TGTGCCAGCAGCTTAGGGGCAGCTAACTATGGCTACACCTTC. Translation gives CASSLGAANYGYTF. Variable domain in full (rest from reference TRBV2 and TRBJ1-2): EPEVTQTPSHQVTQMGQEVILRCVPISNHLYFYWYRQILGQKVEFLVSFYNNEISEKSEIFDDQFSVERPDGSNFTLKIRSTKLEDSAMYFCASSLGAANYGYTFGSGTRLTVV.

The chain joins TRBV10-3 to TRBJ2-7; D is unclear. Trimming took 0 bases from V and 0 from J, leaving 9 bases between them. This CDR3 contains 15 residues. Germline CDR1 and CDR2: ENHRY and SYGVKD. DNA for the CDR3: TGTGCCATCAGTGAGTCTGTCGGATCCTCCTACGAGCAGTACTTC. Protein: CAISESVGSSYEQYF.

V is TRBV2 and J is TRBJ2-7; 8 positions match TRBD2. This CDR3 is built from 14 residues. The junction had 6 bases not matched to a gene; V was cut back by 8 bases and J by 0 bases. Germline assignment: CDR1 SNHLY and CDR2 FYNNEI. CDR3 region: CASRERESSYEQYF. As DNA, the CDR3 is TGTGCCAGCCGGGAGCGGGAGAGCTCCTACGAGCAGTACTTC.

The V call is TRBV28, the J call TRBJ1-5; 7 bases agree with TRBD1. The germline gives CDR1 MDHEN, CDR2 SYDVKM. With V trimmed by 3 bases and J by 10 bases, 18 bases remained unmatched. The CDR3 loop spans 17 amino acids. This CDR3 is CASSFLYRGQKINPQHF. CDR3 sequence (DNA): TGTGCCAGCAGTTTCTTGTATAGGGGACAGAAAATCAATCCCCAGCATTTT.

This chain joins TRBV30 and TRBJ2-1; no clear D. V lost 7 bases and J 8 bases, leaving 12 bases between the germline ends. CDR1 and CDR2 (germline): GTSNPN, SVGIG (reference sequence). This CDR3 has 11 amino acids. CDR3 sequence reads: CASPGLDEQFF. The CDR3 nucleotides are TGTGCCTCCCCGGGCCTCGATGAGCAGTTCTTC.

The chain employs TRBV7-4 and TRBJ2-3; TRBD2 might be the D (7 bases). This CDR3 is built from 15 residues. Germline V gene data show CDR1 as SGHVT and CDR2 as SQSDAQ. V lost 5 bases, J lost 5 bases, and 17 bases lay in between. CDR3 loop: CASSTKWEGGDTQYF. For the CDR3, the DNA is TGTGCCAGCAGCACCAAGTGGGAGGGGGGAGATACGCAGTATTTT.

This rearrangement joins TRBV29-1 to TRBJ2-6; possibly TRBD1 for D (6 bases). This CDR3 is 16 amino acids long. The germline gives CDR1 SQVTM, CDR2 ANQGSEA. V lost 7 bases to trimming and J lost 0 bases, with 16 bases between them. The CDR3 coding sequence is TGCAGCGCAAAGGTCGGACAGACCTCTGGGGCCAACGTCCTGACTTTC. Translation gives CSAKVGQTSGANVLTF.

DNA of the CDR3: TGTGCCAGCAGCTCGACAGGGCACCCTCTCTCTGGGGCCAACGTCCTGACTTTC. Translating it yields CASSSTGHPLSGANVLTF. The chain employs TRBV7-9 and TRBJ2-6; 7 bases agree with TRBD1. CDR1 SEHNR and CDR2 FQNEAQ come from the germline V gene (reference sequence). Trimming took 4 bases from V and 0 from J; bases not matched to a gene: 9. The CDR3 runs 18 residues.

CDR3 sequence: CASSLPGFPYEQYF. The CDR3 DNA sequence: TGTGCCAGCAGCCTCCCGGGTTTCCCCTACGAGCAGTACTTC. V usage is TRBV5-6 and J usage is TRBJ2-7; D uncertain. Between the trimmed V and J ends, which lost 4 bases and 2 bases, there was a span of 13 bases. From germline, CDR1 is SGHDT and CDR2 YYEEEE. The CDR3 length is 14 residues.

This chain links TRBV11-3 with TRBJ2-3; 12 bases agree with TRBD1. The V gene end was trimmed by 4 bases and the J gene end by 1 base; junction bases not matched to a gene: 6. The CDR3 loop spans 17 amino acids. Germline V gene sequence: CDR1 SGHNT, CDR2 YENEEA. Here the CDR3 DNA reads TGTGCCAGCAGCTCCGGGACAGGGGGCGCTGGCACAGATACGCAGTATTTT. Protein product: CASSSGTGGAGTDTQYF.